Shown below are 22 T cell receptor beta chains from a single sample sequenced in a study of T-cell memory formation after mild COVID-19. TCRdb re-analysed the 5' RACE reads in MiXCR, keeping a single row per CDR3 protein. The sample shows roughly 580,000 distinct CDR3 sequences, about a sixth of them seen only once. Material for sequencing was PBMCs or a T cell subset sorted from them (not recorded which). These receptors were obtained from an adult woman who had mild COVID-19 (a few samples of this study predate the infection). Cell type and time point are not known.

This rearrangement joins TRBV6-5 to TRBJ2-1; no clear D. V was clipped by 5 bases and J by 9 bases, with 14 bases between them. The CDR3 has 13 residues. The germline V gene has CDR1 MNHEY and CDR2 SVGAGI. The CDR3 DNA reads as TGTGCCAGCAGTCGCCCCGAATCGGGTGAGCAGTTCTTC. It encodes CASSRPESGEQFF.

The sample holds a few counts of this clonotype. V and J are TRBV20-1 and TRBJ2-7, with TRBD2 matching 12 bases. J gave up 1 base and V 0 bases, and 4 bases lay outside the gene matches. The CDR3 length is 16 residues. Germline CDR1 DFQATT, CDR2 SNEGSKA (reference sequence). This chain's CDR3 is CSARELLAGGSYEQYF. The DNA for the CDR3 is TGCAGTGCTAGAGAATTACTAGCGGGAGGATCCTACGAGCAGTACTTC.

This rearrangement joins TRBV7-2 to TRBJ2-5; 10 nucleotides align to TRBD2. The CDR3 extends over 16 amino acids. Unmatched junction bases numbered 5, after V lost 3 bases and J lost 1 base. Germline assignment: CDR1 SGHTA and CDR2 FQGNSA. CDR3 sequence reads: CASSFRGLAVQETQYF. CDR3 bases: TGTGCCAGCAGCTTCCGAGGACTAGCGGTCCAAGAGACCCAGTACTTC.

This sequence joins TRBV6-5 and TRBJ1-6; D not certain. CDR1 is MNHEY and CDR2 is SVGAGI in the germline V gene. V dropped 4 bases and J dropped 6 bases, with 10 bases sitting between them. This CDR3 has 14 residues. The CDR3 sequence: CASSSQDLNSPLHF. CDR3 sequence (DNA): TGTGCCAGCAGTTCCCAGGATCTTAATTCACCCCTCCACTTT.

This clonotype was recorded many times. V is TRBV7-2 and J is TRBJ2-7; D could derive from TRBD1 or TRBD2 (6 bases each). The CDR3 sequence is 17 residues long. CDR1 SGHTA and CDR2 FQGNSA come from the germline V gene. Trimming left V 1 base short and J 6 bases short, with 22 bases between. CDR3 residues: CASSLGLGGGDRPEQYF. The CDR3 coding sequence is TGTGCCAGCAGCTTAGGGTTGGGGGGCGGTGATCGCCCCGAGCAGTACTTC.

The V call is TRBV5-4, the J call TRBJ2-7; a possible D gene is TRBD1 (6 bases). The CDR3 has 14 amino acids. Trimming pared 0 bases from V and 5 bases from J, leaving 12 bases between. CDR1 and CDR2 (germline): SGHNT, YYREEE (reference sequence). The CDR3 DNA follows: TGTGCCAGCAGCTTGGGACAGGCCGAAGACGAGCAGTACTTC. Amino acid sequence: CASSLGQAEDEQYF.

This clonotype appeared many times. This rearrangement joins TRBV6-2 or TRBV6-3 to TRBJ2-3; 10 bases fit TRBD1. CDR3 length: 15 residues. CDR1 MNHEY and CDR2 SVGEGT come from the germline V gene. Trimming cost V 6 bases and J 6 bases; bases outside gene matches: 9. This chain's CDR3 is CASSEGGQGKDTQYF. DNA for the CDR3: TGTGCCAGCAGCGAAGGGGGACAGGGGAAGGATACGCAGTATTTT.

This clonotype was picked up a small number of times. This sequence joins TRBV7-2 and TRBJ2-6; tentatively, D is TRBD1 (6 bases). CDR1 and CDR2 (germline): SGHTA, FQGNSA. The CDR3 totals 18 residues. V dropped 5 bases and J dropped 4 bases, with 21 bases sitting between them. CDR3 region: CASSQPGTLGWGANVLTF. The CDR3 DNA follows: TGTGCCAGCAGCCAACCCGGGACACTGGGCTGGGGGGCCAACGTCCTGACTTTC.

CDR3 loop: CSVEAHSGVDNEQFF. The CDR3 region has the DNA TGCAGCGTTGAAGCTCATAGCGGGGTGGACAATGAGCAGTTCTTC. This rearrangement joins TRBV29-1 to TRBJ2-1, with TRBD2 matching over 8 bases. CDR3 size: 15 residues. The V and J ends lost 1 base and 5 bases, in that order; junction bases with no gene match: 7. Germline V gives CDR1 SQVTM, CDR2 ANQGSEA.

This clonotype was seen only a few times. The V call is TRBV27, the J call TRBJ2-7; D is unresolved. The germline V gene has CDR1 MNHEY and CDR2 SMNVEV (reference sequence). This CDR3 has 16 amino acids. Trimming removed 5 bases at V and 0 bases at J, with 17 bases between. The CDR3 here is CASSPNAFLSSYEQYF. The CDR3 coding sequence is TGTGCCAGCAGTCCTAACGCTTTTTTGAGCTCCTACGAGCAGTACTTC.

This clonotype appeared a few times. V is TRBV6-6 and J is TRBJ2-1; perhaps TRBD2 as D (6 bases). CDR1 MNHNY and CDR2 SVGAGI come from the germline V gene (reference sequence). This CDR3 spans 13 amino acids. With 2 bases removed from V and 10 bases from J, the gap between germline ends came to 12 bases. The CDR3 nucleotides are TGTGCCAGCAGTTACGAGCCTGGGGGGGAGCAGTTCTTC. It encodes CASSYEPGGEQFF.

This rearrangement joins TRBV4-2 to TRBJ1-4; D possibly corresponds to TRBD1 (5 bases). CDR1 and CDR2 (germline): LGHNA, YNFKEQ. This CDR3 comprises 15 residues. Trimming took off 3 bases at V and 6 bases at J, with 14 bases between the two ends. The CDR3 reads CASSQGQGPDEKLFF. CDR3 DNA sequence: TGTGCCAGCAGCCAGGGGCAGGGACCTGATGAAAAACTGTTTTTT.

The chain joins TRBV6-2 or TRBV6-3 to TRBJ2-1, with 8 bases identical to TRBD2. Trimming took 6 bases from V and 1 from J; bases not matched to a gene: 8. Germline lookup yields CDR1 MNHEY and CDR2 SVGEGT. The CDR3 consists of 16 residues. This CDR3 is CASSHPGLGSYNEQFF. CDR3 nucleotide sequence: TGTGCCAGCAGCCACCCGGGACTAGGTTCCTACAATGAGCAGTTCTTC.

V is TRBV12-3 or TRBV12-4 and J is TRBJ2-7; no clear D. Trimming pared 8 bases from V and 3 bases from J, leaving 11 bases between. The CDR3 runs to 12 residues. The CDR3 reads CASSARNYEQYF. CDR3 coding DNA: TGTGCCAGCTCCGCGCGGAACTACGAGCAGTACTTC.

This clonotype was counted at least ten times. This sequence joins TRBV4-2 and TRBJ2-1; D is uncertain. CDR3 length: 15 residues. V shed 0 bases and J shed 0 bases, with 6 bases lying between them. Germline lookup yields CDR1 LGHNA and CDR2 YNFKEQ. CDR3 sequence reads: CASSQDLSSYNEQFF. The CDR3 DNA sequence: TGTGCCAGCAGCCAAGACTTGAGCTCCTACAATGAGCAGTTCTTC.

This clonotype turned up a few times. This chain connects TRBV4-2 to TRBJ2-2, with a possible D match to TRBD2 (6 bases). The CDR3 is 16 residues long. Trimming took 0 bases from V and 6 from J, leaving 14 bases between them. Per germline, CDR1 LGHNA and CDR2 YNFKEQ. CDR3 nucleotides: TGTGCCAGCAGCCAAGACCGGGACTCACTATCCGGGGAGCTGTTTTTT. Amino acids: CASSQDRDSLSGELFF.

This clonotype was recorded a few times. The V and J genes are TRBV9 and TRBJ2-3; 10 bases map to TRBD2. J lost 3 bases, V lost 7 bases, and 8 bases had no gene match. Germline values: CDR1 SGDLS, CDR2 YYNGEE. The CDR3 has 15 residues. This CDR3 is CASGVGTSETDTQYF. The CDR3 DNA follows: TGTGCCAGCGGGGTAGGGACTAGCGAGACAGATACGCAGTATTTT.

This clonotype was counted a few times. The V call is TRBV5-1, the J call TRBJ2-1, with TRBD2 identical over 7 bases. The germline CDR1 and CDR2 sequences are SGHRS and YFSETQ. The CDR3 extends over 15 amino acids. The J segment lost 8 bases and the V segment lost 1 base, leaving 9 bases of the junction unmatched. The CDR3, as DNA: TGCGCCAGCAGCTTGTGGAGGGGAGGGACTGATGAGCAGTTCTTC. Amino acid sequence: CASSLWRGGTDEQFF.

The V call is TRBV5-1, the J call TRBJ2-1, with TRBD1 matching over 12 bases. Germline lookup yields CDR1 SGHRS and CDR2 YFSETQ. The CDR3 totals 16 residues. Losses at the gene ends were 2 bases for V and 8 bases for J; bases not matched to a gene: 8. The CDR3 is CASSLDGTGGIDEQFF. CDR3 sequence (DNA): TGCGCCAGCAGCTTAGACGGGACAGGGGGCATCGATGAGCAGTTCTTC.

This clonotype has just a few counts. This sequence joins TRBV5-6 and TRBJ2-7, with a possible D match to TRBD2 (6 bases). The CDR3 totals 15 residues. Germline assignment: CDR1 SGHDT and CDR2 YYEEEE. V was clipped by 2 bases and J by 6 bases, with 18 bases between them. The CDR3 loop reads CASSFPPGRKLEQYF. CDR3 in DNA: TGTGCCAGCAGCTTTCCGCCAGGGAGGAAGCTCGAGCAGTACTTC.

This clonotype was seen a few times. V usage is TRBV6-5 and J usage is TRBJ2-1, with D possibly being TRBD2 (6 bases). The CDR3 has 11 amino acids. Germline assignment: CDR1 MNHEY and CDR2 SVGAGI. Trimming removed 5 bases at V and 15 bases at J, with 14 bases between. The DNA of the CDR3 is TGTGCCAGCAGTCCTGGACTAAGGCTGTTCTTC. Its translation is CASSPGLRLFF.

V is TRBV19 and J is TRBJ2-3; TRBD2 might be the D (6 bases). V was clipped by 1 base and J by 5 bases, with 13 bases between them. Germline V gene sequence: CDR1 LNHDA, CDR2 SQIVND (reference sequence). The CDR3 consists of 15 residues. The CDR3 spells CASSIVAVSLDTQYF. The CDR3 DNA reads as TGTGCCAGTAGTATAGTAGCGGTTTCATTAGATACGCAGTATTTT.